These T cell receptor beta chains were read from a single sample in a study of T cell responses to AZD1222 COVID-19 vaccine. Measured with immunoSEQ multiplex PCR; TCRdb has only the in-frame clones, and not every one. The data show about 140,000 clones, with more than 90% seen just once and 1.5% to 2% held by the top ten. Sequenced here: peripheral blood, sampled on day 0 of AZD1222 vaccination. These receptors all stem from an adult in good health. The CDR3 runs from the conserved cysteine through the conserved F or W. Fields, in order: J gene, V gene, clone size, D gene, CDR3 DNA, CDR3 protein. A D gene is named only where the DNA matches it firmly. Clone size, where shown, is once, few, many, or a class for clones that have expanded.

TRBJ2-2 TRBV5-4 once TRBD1 TGTGCCAGCAGACCCGGGACAGTAAACACCGGGGAGCTGTTTTTT CASRPGTVNTGELFF
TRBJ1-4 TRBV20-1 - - TGCAGTGCTAGTGATTATCTTGGCAGGTTGAATGAAAAACTGTTTTTT CSASDYLGRLNEKLFF
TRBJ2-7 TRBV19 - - TGTGCCAGTAGTTCCTTGGACGGTAAAAGCTCCTACGAGCAGTACTTC CASSSLDGKSSYEQYF
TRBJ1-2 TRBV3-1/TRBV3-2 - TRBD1 TGTGCCAGCAGCCGGACAGGTAACTATGGCTACACCTTC CASSRTGNYGYTF
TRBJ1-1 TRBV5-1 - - TGCGCCAGCAGCTTGACGGTGGTCGGCACTGAAGCTTTCTTT CASSLTVVGTEAFF
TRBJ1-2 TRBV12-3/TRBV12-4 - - TGTGCCAGCAGTTTAAACAGGAGCTATGGCTACACCTTC CASSLNRSYGYTF
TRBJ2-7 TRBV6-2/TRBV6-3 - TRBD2 TGTGCCAGCAGTTCATCTCTAGCGGGAGGGTTTTACGAGCAGTACTTC CASSSSLAGGFYEQYF
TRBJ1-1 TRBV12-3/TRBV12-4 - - TGTGCCAGCAGTTTAGCCAGGGTCACTGAAGCTTTCTTT CASSLARVTEAFF
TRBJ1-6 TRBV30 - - TGTGCCTGGAGGGGAACAGACCGAGTCATCTCCTCCTATAATTCACCCCTCCACTTT CAWRGTDRVISSYNSPLHF
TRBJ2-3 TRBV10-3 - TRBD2 TGTGCCATCAGTGAGTCACTAGTGGGAGGGCCTACAGATACGCAGTATTTT CAISESLVGGPTDTQYF
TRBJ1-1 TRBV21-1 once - TGTGCCAGCAGTACCGGGGGGGTGAACACTGAAGCTTTCTTT CASSTGGVNTEAFF
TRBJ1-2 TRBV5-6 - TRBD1 TGTGCCAGCAGCTTTTCCGGGACAGGTCCTGGCTACACCTTC CASSFSGTGPGYTF
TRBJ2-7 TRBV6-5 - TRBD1 TGTGCCAGCAGTTACACCCGGGACAGGGGGACCTACGAGCAGTACTTC CASSYTRDRGTYEQYF
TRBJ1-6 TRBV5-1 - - TGCGCCAGCAGCTTGGGTCCGCGCCCGACTGAACCCTATAATTCACCCCTCCACTTT CASSLGPRPTEPYNSPLHF
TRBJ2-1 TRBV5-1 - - TGCGCCAGCAGCTTGGATAGCTCCTACAATGAGCAGTTCTTC CASSLDSSYNEQFF
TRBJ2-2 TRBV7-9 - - TGTGCCAGCAGCTTAGACGGCACCGGGGAGCTGTTTTTT CASSLDGTGELFF
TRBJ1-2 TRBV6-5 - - TGTGCCAGCAAGACTTCTGGGCTTGGCTACACCTTC CASKTSGLGYTF
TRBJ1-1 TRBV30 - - TGTGCCTCCCCGGGGGGTGTCGGCACTGAAGCTTTCTTT CASPGGVGTEAFF